A selection of T cell receptor beta chains follows, all from one sample in a study of T cell responses to AZD1222 COVID-19 vaccine. Assay used: immunoSEQ multiplex PCR; TCRdb lists only in-frame clones, some missing. The sample has around 130,000 clones, around 90% seen once. The source material was peripheral blood, sampled on day 0 of AZD1222 vaccination. Receptors originate from an adult in good health. Both conserved end residues are part of each CDR3. D genes are given only for firm matches.

len,j_gene,d_gene,v_gene,CDR3aa
14,TRBJ2-4,TRBD2,TRBV19,CASSIGLAGDIQYF
13,TRBJ1-1,NA,TRBV3-1/TRBV3-2,CASSQDTRREAFF
14,TRBJ2-3,TRBD1,TRBV29-1,CSVPRAGGPDTQYF
17,TRBJ1-3,TRBD1,TRBV25-1,CASANGQGKGNGNTIYF
12,TRBJ2-5,NA,TRBV27,CASSPQGETQYF
15,TRBJ1-6,NA,TRBV5-4,CASSLFTVDNSPLHF
13,TRBJ2-3,NA,TRBV6-2/TRBV6-3,CASSYRSEYTQYF
15,TRBJ2-1,TRBD2,TRBV9,CASSARLAPYNEQFF
20,TRBJ1-6,NA,TRBV5-1,CASSFGSGPFALSYNSPLHF
16,TRBJ2-7,NA,TRBV3-1/TRBV3-2,CASSQEGRGLFYEQYF
15,TRBJ1-5,TRBD1,TRBV27,CASSLRQGSNQPQHF
13,TRBJ1-6,NA,TRBV5-6,CASSSGRGSPLHF
17,TRBJ2-1,TRBD2,TRBV5-6,CASSPKGTSGRAGEQFF
14,TRBJ1-6,NA,TRBV7-3,CASSLQAVDSPLHF
15,TRBJ2-1,NA,TRBV2,CASRGLGGTYNEQFF
14,TRBJ1-1,NA,TRBV6-2/TRBV6-3,CASSYAQLSTEAFF
13,TRBJ2-3,TRBD1,TRBV2,CAGTGTGWNTQYF
15,TRBJ2-1,TRBD2,TRBV7-2,CASSFRLAGAGEQFF
13,TRBJ2-7,TRBD1,TRBV7-3,CASSADRDHEQYF
15,TRBJ2-7,NA,TRBV4-3,CASSQEAGPLYEQYF
14,TRBJ1-2,NA,TRBV7-8,CASSFLTDRSGYTF
15,TRBJ2-7,TRBD2,TRBV4-1,CASSYRGTSDDEQYF
16,TRBJ2-3,TRBD2,TRBV18,CASSPQGLAGVDTQYF
19,TRBJ2-7,TRBD2,TRBV24-1,CATSDLKQSQREGFCEQYF
16,TRBJ2-7,TRBD2,TRBV5-4,CASSGLAGGRGYEQYF
15,TRBJ1-5,NA,TRBV7-8,CASSRDNAINQPQHF
13,TRBJ2-2,NA,TRBV12-3/TRBV12-4,CASSFRSTGELFF